This T cell receptor (beta chain) was sequenced for a study of early T cells in non-severe SARS-CoV-2 infection. Study-wide background: The study sequenced bulk RNA from unsorted whole blood, with chains unpaired.

This clonotype is termed medium-sized. Its antigen is not known. This CDR3 has 15 amino acids. The trim removed 5 bases at V and 5 bases at J, leaving 8 bases unmatched. Per the germline V gene, CDR1 is MNHEY and CDR2 is SVGAGI. Study results and caveats: Matches to VDJdb favored anti-spike CD8 responses and missed private and CD4 specificities.

As part of library construction, unique molecular identifiers were attached to individual cDNA molecules. TCRdb re-analysed the 5' RACE reads in MiXCR, keeping a single row per CDR3 protein. The repertoire holds around 20,000 distinct CDR3 sequences, with more than 4% as singletons. The chain has TRBV6-5 and TRBJ1-2; 10 bases line up with TRBD1. Sequencing used whole blood. The receptor was isolated from an adult who was a healthcare worker with PCR-confirmed SARS-CoV-2 infection or an uninfected control (not recorded which). The CDR3 nucleotides read TGTGCCAGCAGTAAATGGACAGGGGGGAAATATGGCTACACCTTC. Amino acids: CASSKWTGGKYGYTF.